The 20 T cell receptor beta chains given below trace back to one sample, sequenced in a study of CD8+ T cells in alopecia areata. As to treatment: oral pan-JAK inhibitor, 5-10 mg twice daily. Sequencing used cDNA as its template, made by extracting RNA and reverse transcribing it. TCRdb keeps only in-frame clones here, not all; method: immunoSEQ multiplex PCR. This table has about 120,000 clones, about half appearing once. Sequenced here: CD4+ T cells sorted from blood, sampled at week 4, from a patient treated with tofacitinib. Receptors originate from a human donor with alopecia areata.

This clone was recorded only once. V and J are TRBV7-9 and TRBJ2-7; D remains ambiguous. Germline CDR1 is SEHNR and CDR2 is FQNEAQ (reference sequence). Trimming took 5 bases from V and 3 from J, leaving 5 bases between them. The CDR3 loop spans 11 amino acids. CDR3 DNA: TGTGCCAGCAGCCTGAACTACGAGCAGTACTTC. It specifies CASSLNYEQYF.

V and J are TRBV6-6 and TRBJ1-5; no definite D call. Trimming removed 5 bases from V and 6 bases from J, with 8 bases in between. CDR1 is MNHNY and CDR2 is SVGAGI in the germline V gene (reference sequence). The length of the CDR3 is 12 residues. As DNA, the CDR3 is TGTGCCAGCAGTGAGGACGGTCAGCCCCAGCATTTT. As protein: CASSEDGQPQHF.

V is TRBV7-2 and J is TRBJ2-3, with D perhaps matching TRBD2 (6 bases). Germline V CDR1 and CDR2: SGHTA, FQGNSA. This CDR3 has 13 amino acids. Trimming took off 5 bases at V and 1 base at J, with 7 bases between the two ends. The DNA for the CDR3 is TGTGCCAGCAGCCCTAGCGGCACAGATACGCAGTATTTT. Encoded protein: CASSPSGTDTQYF.

The genes are TRBV7-9 and TRBJ1-2, with D possibly being TRBD1 (6 bases). V was clipped by 5 bases and J by 3 bases, with 13 bases between them. Germline V gene sequence: CDR1 SEHNR, CDR2 FQNEAQ (reference sequence). The CDR3 totals 14 residues. The CDR3 is CASSPPGVDYGYTF. The CDR3 nucleotides are TGTGCCAGCAGCCCCCCAGGGGTAGACTATGGCTACACCTTC.

This clone was detected only a few times. The J gene is TRBJ1-1, the V gene TRBV29-1; tentatively, D is TRBD1 (5 bases). Trimming cost V 7 bases and J 1 base, with 19 bases left between them. Germline-derived CDR1 and CDR2 are SQVTM and ANQGSEA. The CDR3 covers 15 residues. The CDR3: CSARGVDPRNTEAFF. The CDR3 DNA reads TGCAGCGCTCGAGGGGTGGATCCCCGGAACACTGAAGCTTTCTTT.

The count of this clone is one. This chain links TRBV29-1 with TRBJ1-1; 8 bases agree with TRBD1. Germline V gene lookup returns CDR1 SQVTM and CDR2 ANQGSEA. J was trimmed by 5 bases and V by 6 bases; bases with no gene match: 11. The CDR3 sequence is 14 residues long. The CDR3 region is CSVVDRARGTEAFF. CDR3 DNA sequence: TGCAGCGTAGTGGACAGGGCAAGGGGAACTGAAGCTTTCTTT.

The chain joins TRBV30 to TRBJ2-1; 11 bases line up with TRBD1. The germline gives CDR1 GTSNPN, CDR2 SVGIG (reference sequence). Trimming at V came to 3 bases and at J to 7 bases, leaving 8 bases not matched to a gene. This CDR3 comprises 15 residues. In DNA form, the CDR3 reads TGTGCCTGGAGGCCCGGGACAGGGGGAAGGAATGAGCAGTTCTTC. It encodes CAWRPGTGGRNEQFF.

This clone showed up just a few times. The V call is TRBV5-1, the J call TRBJ1-4; D is possibly TRBD1 (6 bases). This CDR3 comprises 16 residues. The V end lost 0 bases, the J end lost 4 bases, and 13 bases lay between the germline ends. Germline CDR1 reads SGHRS; CDR2 reads YFSETQ. This CDR3 reads CASSLAPRGGNEKLFF. CDR3 DNA sequence: TGCGCCAGCAGCTTGGCCCCCAGGGGCGGTAATGAAAAACTGTTTTTT.

The chain carries TRBV29-1 and TRBJ2-7, with 9 nucleotides matching TRBD1. The germline V gene has CDR1 SQVTM and CDR2 ANQGSEA. V trimming: 5 bases; J trimming: 1 base; junction bases outside the gene matches: 6. The CDR3 spans 14 residues. DNA of the CDR3: TGCAGCGTTCTATACGGGACAGGGTCCTACGAGCAGTACTTC. Residues: CSVLYGTGSYEQYF.

This chain uses TRBV30 with TRBJ2-1; D is unresolved. The germline V gene encodes CDR1 GTSNPN and CDR2 SVGIG (reference sequence). V shed 7 bases and J shed 6 bases, with 10 bases lying between them. This CDR3 is 11 amino acids long. The CDR3 reads CASLALNEQFF. The DNA of the CDR3 is TGTGCCTCCCTGGCCCTCAATGAGCAGTTCTTC.

CDR3 sequence: CAWSEGIYGYTF. CDR3 bases: TGTGCCTGGTCTGAGGGGATCTATGGCTACACCTTC. The chain links TRBV30 to TRBJ1-2, with a possible D match to TRBD1 (5 bases). Germline V gene data show CDR1 as GTSNPN and CDR2 as SVGIG (reference sequence). Trimming took off 5 bases at V and 4 bases at J, with 11 bases between the two ends. The CDR3 runs to 12 residues.

This clone was seen more than once but under ten times. J is TRBJ2-7 and V is TRBV10-3; 9 positions match TRBD2. Unmatched junction bases numbered 4, after V lost 4 bases and J lost 6 bases. Germline V lookup: CDR1 ENHRY, CDR2 SYGVKD. The CDR3 extends over 13 amino acids. The CDR3 loop is CAISGGLAVEQYF. The CDR3 nucleotides read TGTGCCATCAGTGGGGGACTAGCTGTCGAGCAGTACTTC.

The chain employs TRBV30 and TRBJ1-2, with 7 bases that match TRBD1. The trim removed 3 bases at V and 4 bases at J, leaving 8 bases unmatched. Germline assignment: CDR1 GTSNPN and CDR2 SVGIG (reference sequence). The CDR3 contains 14 residues. The CDR3 spells CAWSVDRAFYGYTF. The CDR3, as DNA: TGTGCCTGGAGCGTTGACAGGGCTTTCTATGGCTACACCTTC.

The chain recombines TRBV5-1 with TRBJ2-7; 13 positions match TRBD2. CDR1 SGHRS and CDR2 YFSETQ come from the germline V gene. This CDR3 has 15 residues. Losses at the gene ends were 3 bases for V and 4 bases for J; bases not matched to a gene: 4. DNA of the CDR3: TGCGCCAGCAGCTCACAGACTAGCGGGAGGTACGAGCAGTACTTC. This sequence encodes CASSSQTSGRYEQYF. Based on the CDR3 plus reference TRBV5-1 and TRBJ2-7, the full variable domain is KAGVTQTPRYLIKTRGQQVTLSCSPISGHRSVSWYQQTPGQGLQFLFEYFSETQRNKGNFPGRFSGRQFSNSRSEMNVSTLELGDSALYLCASSSQTSGRYEQYFGPGTRLTVT.

A remark on this clone: Other DNA sequences in this specimen translate into the identical CDR3. The rearrangement links TRBV7-9 to TRBJ1-5; D is unclear. V lost 4 bases, J lost 3 bases, and 7 bases lay in between. Germline lookup yields CDR1 SEHNR and CDR2 FQNEAQ (reference sequence). The CDR3 length is 13 residues. This CDR3 reads CASSSGHNQPQHF. Written as DNA, the CDR3 is TGTGCCAGCAGCTCGGGCCACAATCAGCCCCAGCATTTT.

This clone was counted between two and nine times. V usage is TRBV2 and J usage is TRBJ2-3; 10 nucleotides agree with TRBD2. The CDR3 is 16 residues long. Germline V gene lookup returns CDR1 SNHLY and CDR2 FYNNEI. V lost 6 bases, J lost 3 bases, and 9 bases stayed unmatched. CDR3 in DNA: TGTGCCAGCAGCCCGAGCGGGGGGGGCTCGACAGATACGCAGTATTTT. Translated: CASSPSGGGSTDTQYF.

The chain joins TRBV29-1 to TRBJ2-1; TRBD2 aligns across 10 bases. The junction had 0 bases not matched to a gene; V was cut back by 2 bases and J by 2 bases. Germline values: CDR1 SQVTM, CDR2 ANQGSEA. The CDR3 is made up of 14 amino acids. CDR3 nucleotides: TGCAGCGTTGAAACTAGCGGGACCTACAATGAGCAGTTCTTC. It codes for CSVETSGTYNEQFF.

In its sample, this clone was seen a few times. V gene TRBV9 combines with J gene TRBJ2-6, with D uncertain. CDR3 length: 14 residues. Germline lookup yields CDR1 SGDLS and CDR2 YYNGEE. Trimming took off 4 bases at V and 1 base at J, with 6 bases between the two ends. DNA for the CDR3: TGTGCCAGCAGCAGGGTGTCTGGGGCCAACGTCCTGACTTTC. Protein: CASSRVSGANVLTF. Using reference TRBV9 and TRBJ2-6 for the parts outside the CDR3, the full variable domain is DSGVTQTPKHLITATGQRVTLRCSPRSGDLSVYWYQQSLDQGLQFLIQYYNGEERAKGNILERFSAQQFPDLHSELNLSSLELGDSALYFCASSRVSGANVLTFGAGSRLTVL.

This clone has just a few counts. V is TRBV18 and J is TRBJ1-2, with TRBD1 matching 9 bases. With V trimmed by 1 base and J by 6 bases, 3 bases remained unmatched. The CDR3 is 14 amino acids. The germline CDR1 and CDR2 sequences are KGHSH and LQKENI. The chain's CDR3 is CASSPQGQGNGYTF. In DNA form, the CDR3 reads TGTGCCAGCTCACCACAAGGACAGGGGAATGGCTACACCTTC.

The CDR3 spells CASSVEWEAHNEQFF. In DNA form, the CDR3 reads TGTGCCAGCAGCGTAGAGTGGGAGGCCCACAATGAGCAGTTCTTC. The J gene is TRBJ2-1, the V gene TRBV9, with D perhaps matching TRBD2 (6 bases). Germline loops: CDR1 SGDLS, CDR2 YYNGEE. The CDR3 extends over 15 amino acids. The V and J ends lost 0 bases and 5 bases respectively, with 12 bases between them.